These 20 T cell receptor beta chains originate from one sample sequenced in a study of patients and donors after allogeneic stem cell transplantation. TCRdb redid the calling of the RT-PCR reads with MiXCR, one entry per CDR3 protein. The sample carries 920,000 or so distinct CDR3 sequences, more than 15% recorded once. Material: blood, either unsorted or a sorted T cell fraction (not recorded which). These receptor sequences come from a human donor who was either an allogeneic HSCT recipient or a stem cell or donor lymphocyte infusion donor (not recorded which). It is not recorded whose cells these are; they may come from a transplant donor.

This chain links TRBV12-3 or TRBV12-4 with TRBJ1-4; no reliable D call. The V end lost 0 bases, the J end lost 0 bases, and 11 bases lay between the germline ends. This CDR3 comprises 17 residues. CDR3 in amino acids: CASSLALVTATNEKLFF. As DNA, the CDR3 is TGTGCCAGCAGTTTAGCGCTGGTCACAGCAACTAATGAAAAACTGTTTTTT.

V usage is TRBV10-3 and J usage is TRBJ1-2; no clear D gene. V was pared by 4 bases and J by 6 bases, with 18 bases between. Germline CDR1 is ENHRY and CDR2 is SYGVKD. The CDR3 has 15 amino acids. CDR3 loop: CAISGPGYKEHGYTF. The CDR3 DNA is TGTGCCATCAGTGGTCCTGGTTATAAAGAGCATGGCTACACCTTC.

This clonotype was counted only a few times. The gene calls are TRBV14 and TRBJ1-2; the D is unclear. Looked up from germline, CDR1 is SGHDN and CDR2 is FVKESK. Trimming took off 0 bases at V and 2 bases at J, with 10 bases between the two ends. The CDR3 is 15 residues long. The CDR3 sequence: CASSQEERRNYGYTF. In nucleotides, the CDR3 is TGTGCCAGCAGCCAAGAAGAGAGAAGGAACTATGGCTACACCTTC.

About this clonotype itself: An end of the junction differs from the germline gene, which may be a read error. The rearrangement links TRBV4-3 to TRBJ2-1; TRBD1 matches 7 bases. Germline CDR1 is LGHNA and CDR2 is YSLEER. The CDR3 loop spans 14 amino acids. The CDR3 nucleotides read TGCGCCAGCAGACGGACAGGCTCCCACAATGAGCAGTTCTTC. Protein sequence: CASRRTGSHNEQFF.

The table lists this clonotype with a few counts. The gene calls are TRBV20-1 and TRBJ2-3; TRBD1 matches at 7 bases. This CDR3 has 13 residues. With V trimmed by 3 bases and J by 6 bases, 6 bases remained unmatched. Looked up from germline, CDR1 is DFQATT and CDR2 is SNEGSKA (reference sequence). CDR3 in DNA: TGCAGTGCTAGGAAGGGGGCGAGGGATACGCAGTATTTT. Encoded protein: CSARKGARDTQYF.

In its sample, this clonotype was seen a few times. The rearrangement links TRBV7-9 to TRBJ1-2; 9 bases are shared with TRBD1. The V gene end was trimmed by 4 bases and the J gene end by 2 bases; junction bases not matched to a gene: 5. Looked up from germline, CDR1 is SEHNR and CDR2 is FQNEAQ (reference sequence). The CDR3 totals 15 residues. The CDR3 DNA reads as TGTGCCAGCAGCTCCGGGACAGGGTTGAACTATGGCTACACCTTC. Its protein product is CASSSGTGLNYGYTF.

This clonotype was picked up many times. This chain connects TRBV12-3 or TRBV12-4 to TRBJ2-1, with D tentatively TRBD2 (6 bases). With 7 bases removed from V and 0 bases from J, the gap between germline ends came to 16 bases. CDR3 length: 16 amino acids. The chain's CDR3 is CASTLDGRSSYNEQFF. CDR3 coding DNA: TGTGCCAGCACCTTAGACGGGAGAAGCTCCTACAATGAGCAGTTCTTC.

The V gene is TRBV20-1, the J gene TRBJ1-2; D not resolved. Trimming removed 0 bases from V and 1 base from J, with 15 bases in between. The CDR3 runs 16 residues. The V gene's germline CDR1 is DFQATT and CDR2 SNEGSKA (reference sequence). The CDR3, as DNA: TGCAGTGCTAGAGATCCCCGGAACGGTTATAACTATGGCTACACCTTC. Amino acids: CSARDPRNGYNYGYTF.

The chain has TRBV4-1 and TRBJ2-3; 7 positions agree with TRBD1. Germline V gives CDR1 MGHRA, CDR2 YSYEKL. The CDR3 loop spans 14 amino acids. The V segment lost 7 bases and the J segment 3 bases; nucleotides outside the gene matches: 7. CDR3 in DNA: TGCGCCAGCAAGACAGGGCGACCGACAGATACGCAGTATTTT. It encodes CASKTGRPTDTQYF.

This clonotype was seen a few times. V and J are TRBV27 and TRBJ2-5, with 12 nucleotides matching TRBD2. This CDR3 is built from 18 residues. Trimming removed 2 bases from V and 1 base from J; junction bases left unmatched: 8. Germline CDR1 reads MNHEY; CDR2 reads SMNVEV (reference sequence). DNA for the CDR3: TGTGCCAGCAGTTTAAAGATAGCTAGCGGGAGGGCCCAAGAGACCCAGTACTTC. It codes for CASSLKIASGRAQETQYF.

Only a few counts were recorded for this clonotype. CDR3 DNA sequence: TGTGCCAGCAGTTTATCGACTAGCGGGAACACAGATACGCAGTATTTT. It yields the protein CASSLSTSGNTDTQYF. V is TRBV27 and J is TRBJ2-3, with 11 bases fitting TRBD2. J lost 2 bases, V lost 0 bases, and 1 base had no gene match. CDR3 length equals 16 residues. CDR1 and CDR2 from the germline V gene are MNHEY and SMNVEV (reference sequence).

This clonotype has more than one count but fewer than ten. In DNA, the CDR3 is TGTGCCAGCAGTTGGGGACAGGGGTTCGAGCAGTACTTC. Protein sequence: CASSWGQGFEQYF. The V call is TRBV27, the J call TRBJ2-7, with 10 positions matching TRBD1. The CDR3 runs 13 residues. Per the germline V gene, CDR1 is MNHEY and CDR2 is SMNVEV (reference sequence). The junction had 3 bases not matched to a gene; V was cut back by 4 bases and J by 6 bases.

At least ten counts were recorded for this clonotype. The chain carries TRBV12-3 or TRBV12-4 and TRBJ2-1, with 7 bases that match TRBD2. After removal of 6 bases from V and 15 bases from J, the junction contained 8 bases not matched to a gene. The CDR3 loop spans 11 amino acids. The CDR3 protein is CASSPGLGPFF. The CDR3 nucleotides are TGTGCCAGCAGCCCCGGACTAGGGCCGTTCTTC.

The J gene is TRBJ1-2, the V gene TRBV12-3 or TRBV12-4; D uncertain. V was trimmed by 3 bases and J by 3 bases, leaving 14 bases between them. The CDR3 sequence is 15 residues long. DNA of the CDR3: TGTGCCAGCAGTTTTAGTTGGGGATTGGACTATGGCTACACCTTC. Residues: CASSFSWGLDYGYTF.

This clonotype was detected a few times. The chain carries TRBV9 and TRBJ1-2, with D maybe TRBD1 (5 bases). This CDR3 region has 14 residues. Germline CDR1 is SGDLS and CDR2 is YYNGEE. Trimming removed 4 bases at V and 8 bases at J, with 18 bases between. CDR3 coding DNA: TGTGCCAGCAGCCCACGACAGATAGGTGGGGGCTACACCTTC. Protein sequence: CASSPRQIGGGYTF.

This clonotype was detected only a few times. The chain combines TRBV11-1 with TRBJ2-3; D is undetermined. The CDR3 covers 18 residues. Looked up from germline, CDR1 is SGHAT and CDR2 is FQDESV (reference sequence). V lost 7 bases, J lost 0 bases, and 23 bases lay in between. CDR3 nucleotide sequence: TGTGCCAGCAACTCACCGGCCCAAGTGAACCCTAGCACAGATACGCAGTATTTT. It is translated as CASNSPAQVNPSTDTQYF.

The genes are TRBV5-6 and TRBJ2-1, with no clear D. V was shortened by 0 bases and J by 4 bases, with 14 bases between the two germline ends. The germline gives CDR1 SGHDT, CDR2 YYEEEE. CDR3 length: 16 residues. The CDR3 spells CASSLGAGPTYNEQFF. CDR3 coding DNA: TGTGCCAGCAGCTTGGGGGCCGGGCCAACATACAATGAGCAGTTCTTC.

This clonotype came up many times. The V gene is TRBV25-1, the J gene TRBJ2-3; no definite D call. V shed 4 bases and J shed 0 bases, with 20 bases lying between them. Per germline, CDR1 MGHDK and CDR2 SYGVNS. The CDR3 is 18 residues long. The CDR3 DNA follows: TGTGCCAGCAGTGTCGGCGAGGTGGCTCGCCCTAGCACAGATACGCAGTATTTT. Protein sequence: CASSVGEVARPSTDTQYF.

This clonotype was seen at least ten times. The chain joins TRBV5-1 to TRBJ2-1, with TRBD2 identical over 7 bases. Germline CDR1 reads SGHRS; CDR2 reads YFSETQ. V was pared by 0 bases and J by 4 bases, with 7 bases of the junction left unmatched. This CDR3 comprises 16 residues. The CDR3 DNA is TGCGCCAGCAGCTTGGAAGGAGCGGGGAAATACAATGAGCAGTTCTTC. Translated: CASSLEGAGKYNEQFF.

J is TRBJ1-4 and V is TRBV20-1; D ambiguous. From germline, CDR1 is DFQATT and CDR2 SNEGSKA (reference sequence). This CDR3 region has 14 residues. The ends were cut back, 5 bases at V and 0 bases at J, with 10 bases in the middle. The CDR3: CSAPPHATNEKLFF. CDR3 sequence (DNA): TGCAGTGCTCCTCCCCATGCAACTAATGAAAAACTGTTTTTT.